This T cell receptor (beta chain) was sequenced for a study of T cell changes during pregnancy in multiple sclerosis. The CDR3 sequence is 14 residues long. Germline V lookup: CDR1 SGHTA, CDR2 FQGNSA. The trim removed 5 bases at V and 7 bases at J, leaving 10 bases unmatched. Sequenced by immunoSEQ multiplex PCR; TCRdb stores in-frame clones only, minus some. The sample lists about 72,000 clones, around 91% seen once, with approximately 0.71% in the top ten. This clonotype was obtained from a female donor in good health, enrolled as a control in a pregnancy study. The sequences come from peripheral blood, collected in the third trimester of pregnancy. The chain joins TRBV7-2 to TRBJ2-7; TRBD1 aligns across 8 bases. In DNA, the CDR3 is TGTGCCAGCAGCCCAATTCAGGGGGCGGGGGAGCAGTACTTC. Protein: CASSPIQGAGEQYF.